Listed below are T cell receptor beta chains from one sample, sequenced in a study of blood T cells in healthy people across ages. TCRdb fed the 5' RACE reads into MiXCR, producing one record per CDR3 protein. The sample includes around 800,000 distinct CDR3 sequences, under 80% of them seen just once. The specimen sequenced was blood. The receptors stem from a man younger than 45 in good health. Both conserved end residues are part of each CDR3. Fields, in order: J gene, D gene, clone size, V gene, CDR3 protein, CDR3 DNA. A D gene is named only where the DNA matches it firmly. Some rows mark clone size as missing; the rest say once, few, many or name a class of expanded clone.

j_gene: TRBJ1-2
d_gene: .
abundance: once
v_gene: TRBV3-1
CDR3aa: CASSQGRVGYGYTF
CDR3nt: TGTGCCAGCAGCCAAGGCAGGGTTGGTTATGGCTACACCTTC

j_gene: TRBJ2-5
d_gene: TRBD2
abundance: few
v_gene: TRBV6-5
CDR3aa: CASRHRDYQYF
CDR3nt: TGTGCCAGCAGACACCGGGACTACCAGTACTTC

j_gene: TRBJ2-1
d_gene: TRBD1
abundance: .
v_gene: TRBV20-1
CDR3aa: CSAEDRGRSYNEQFF
CDR3nt: TGCAGTGCGGAGGACAGGGGGCGTTCCTACAATGAGCAGTTCTTC

j_gene: TRBJ2-1
d_gene: .
abundance: few
v_gene: TRBV4-3
CDR3aa: CASMRAAGEQFF
CDR3nt: TGCGCCAGCATGAGGGCCGCGGGGGAGCAGTTCTTC

j_gene: TRBJ1-1
d_gene: TRBD1
abundance: .
v_gene: TRBV20-1
CDR3aa: CSARTYRGDTEAFF
CDR3nt: TGCAGTGCTAGGACATACAGGGGGGACACTGAAGCTTTCTTT

j_gene: TRBJ1-5
d_gene: .
abundance: .
v_gene: TRBV2
CDR3aa: CASSAGRSGNQPQHF
CDR3nt: TGTGCCAGCAGCGCGGGACGCAGTGGCAATCAGCCCCAGCATTTT

j_gene: TRBJ1-6
d_gene: .
abundance: once
v_gene: TRBV25-1
CDR3aa: CASSEFGAANSPLHF
CDR3nt: TGTGCCAGCAGTGAATTTGGGGCGGCTAATTCACCCCTCCACTTT

j_gene: TRBJ2-7
d_gene: .
abundance: few
v_gene: TRBV27
CDR3aa: CASSLSVGATPYEQYF
CDR3nt: TGTGCCAGCAGTTTATCAGTCGGGGCGACACCCTACGAGCAGTACTTC

j_gene: TRBJ1-6
d_gene: .
abundance: .
v_gene: TRBV20-1
CDR3aa: CCARDGPTSYNSPLHF
CDR3nt: TGCTGTGCTAGAGATGGTCCGACCTCCTATAATTCACCCCTCCACTTT

j_gene: TRBJ2-1
d_gene: TRBD2
abundance: .
v_gene: TRBV12-3/TRBV12-4
CDR3aa: CASTLSGSQNNEQFF
CDR3nt: TGTGCCAGCACCCTTAGCGGGAGCCAAAACAATGAGCAGTTCTTC

j_gene: TRBJ2-3
d_gene: .
abundance: .
v_gene: TRBV6-5
CDR3aa: CASSIAGSTDTQYF
CDR3nt: TGTGCCAGCAGTATTGCGGGGAGCACAGATACGCAGTATTTT

j_gene: TRBJ2-7
d_gene: .
abundance: .
v_gene: TRBV7-2
CDR3aa: CASSVAVRANEQYF
CDR3nt: TGTGCCAGCAGCGTAGCTGTTCGCGCTAACGAGCAGTACTTC

j_gene: TRBJ2-1
d_gene: TRBD1
abundance: .
v_gene: TRBV5-1
CDR3aa: CASSSPGQGGKQFF
CDR3nt: TGCGCCAGCAGCTCCCCGGGACAGGGGGGTAAGCAGTTCTTC

j_gene: TRBJ2-1
d_gene: TRBD2
abundance: .
v_gene: TRBV7-4
CDR3aa: CASSLGRLAGVCNEQFF
CDR3nt: TGTGCCAGCAGCTTAGGGCGACTAGCGGGAGTTTGCAATGAGCAGTTCTTC

j_gene: TRBJ2-4
d_gene: .
abundance: .
v_gene: TRBV19
CDR3aa: CASTGRGHIQYF
CDR3nt: TGTGCCAGTACGGGCCGGGGGCACATTCAGTACTTC

j_gene: TRBJ1-2
d_gene: .
abundance: .
v_gene: TRBV20-1
CDR3aa: CSARDQTVRRGYTF
CDR3nt: TGCAGTGCTAGAGATCAGACTGTGAGACGTGGCTACACCTTC

j_gene: TRBJ1-6
d_gene: .
abundance: few
v_gene: TRBV7-2
CDR3aa: CASSSALGRIYNSPLHF
CDR3nt: TGTGCCAGCAGCTCGGCCCTAGGTCGTATTTATAATTCACCCCTCCACTTT

j_gene: TRBJ2-1
d_gene: .
abundance: few
v_gene: TRBV12-3/TRBV12-4
CDR3aa: CASHSYNEQFF
CDR3nt: TGTGCCAGCCACAGCTACAATGAGCAGTTCTTC

j_gene: TRBJ1-2
d_gene: .
abundance: .
v_gene: TRBV11-2
CDR3aa: CASSADRNYGYTF
CDR3nt: TGTGCCAGCAGCGCCGACAGGAACTATGGCTACACCTTC

j_gene: TRBJ2-1
d_gene: TRBD1
abundance: .
v_gene: TRBV4-3
CDR3aa: CASSQPGQPNNEQFF
CDR3nt: TGCGCCAGCAGCCAACCGGGACAGCCAAACAATGAGCAGTTCTTC

j_gene: TRBJ2-1
d_gene: .
abundance: few
v_gene: TRBV20-1
CDR3aa: CSAFWEWGPGYNEQFF
CDR3nt: TGCAGTGCCTTTTGGGAGTGGGGTCCCGGATACAATGAGCAGTTCTTC

j_gene: TRBJ2-3
d_gene: TRBD2
abundance: once
v_gene: TRBV20-1
CDR3aa: CSAWRGGSDTQYF
CDR3nt: TGCAGTGCTTGGCGGGGGGGCTCAGATACGCAGTATTTT

j_gene: TRBJ2-7
d_gene: TRBD1
abundance: .
v_gene: TRBV5-1
CDR3aa: CASSNGQGVPEQYF
CDR3nt: TGCGCCAGCAGCAACGGACAGGGAGTACCCGAGCAGTACTTC

j_gene: TRBJ1-2
d_gene: TRBD1
abundance: .
v_gene: TRBV4-3
CDR3aa: CASSQDVAGGRGYTF
CDR3nt: TGCGCCAGCAGCCAAGATGTTGCAGGGGGACGCGGCTACACCTTC

j_gene: TRBJ1-2
d_gene: .
abundance: .
v_gene: TRBV10-3
CDR3aa: CAISESAGGNYGYTF
CDR3nt: TGTGCCATCAGTGAGTCGGCAGGAGGAAACTATGGCTACACCTTC

j_gene: TRBJ1-6
d_gene: .
abundance: .
v_gene: TRBV25-1
CDR3aa: CASSEAGPSSCNSPLHF
CDR3nt: TGTGCCAGCAGTGAGGCCGGACCTAGCTCCTGTAATTCACCCCTCCACTTT

j_gene: TRBJ2-3
d_gene: TRBD2
abundance: few
v_gene: TRBV5-1
CDR3aa: CASSLDSAGGSTDTQYF
CDR3nt: TGCGCCAGCAGCTTGGACTCAGCGGGGGGGAGCACAGATACGCAGTATTTT

j_gene: TRBJ2-3
d_gene: .
abundance: few
v_gene: TRBV3-1
CDR3aa: CASSQAGYGHTQYF
CDR3nt: TGTGCCAGCAGCCAAGCCGGTTATGGCCATACGCAGTATTTT

j_gene: TRBJ2-7
d_gene: .
abundance: .
v_gene: TRBV12-3/TRBV12-4
CDR3aa: CASSFALYEQYF
CDR3nt: TGTGCCAGCAGTTTTGCGCTCTACGAGCAGTACTTC

j_gene: TRBJ2-7
d_gene: .
abundance: .
v_gene: TRBV27
CDR3aa: CASSHTPIEQYF
CDR3nt: TGTGCCAGCAGTCATACCCCGATCGAGCAGTACTTC

j_gene: TRBJ2-7
d_gene: .
abundance: .
v_gene: TRBV30
CDR3aa: CAWSEGYEQYF
CDR3nt: TGTGCCTGGTCAGAGGGGTACGAGCAGTACTTC

j_gene: TRBJ2-3
d_gene: .
abundance: once
v_gene: TRBV28
CDR3aa: CASSDPDRRTDTQYF
CDR3nt: TGTGCCAGCAGTGACCCGGACAGACGCACAGATACGCAGTATTTT

j_gene: TRBJ1-1
d_gene: .
abundance: .
v_gene: TRBV28
CDR3aa: CASSWDTENTEAFF
CDR3nt: TGTGCTAGCAGTTGGGACACGGAGAACACTGAAGCTTTCTTT

j_gene: TRBJ2-7
d_gene: TRBD2
abundance: .
v_gene: TRBV28
CDR3aa: CASRAPGRGGYEQYF
CDR3nt: TGTGCCAGCAGAGCGCCGGGACGGGGAGGGTACGAGCAGTACTTC

j_gene: TRBJ2-5
d_gene: TRBD1
abundance: .
v_gene: TRBV6-5
CDR3aa: CVSSRRGQGQETQYF
CDR3nt: TGTGTCAGCAGTCGCCGGGGACAGGGCCAAGAGACCCAGTACTTC

j_gene: TRBJ2-7
d_gene: TRBD1
abundance: .
v_gene: TRBV4-3
CDR3aa: CASSQNPTGTYEQYF
CDR3nt: TGCGCCAGCAGCCAAAATCCGACAGGGACCTACGAGCAGTACTTC

j_gene: TRBJ2-7
d_gene: .
abundance: .
v_gene: TRBV3-1
CDR3aa: CASSRRFYEQYF
CDR3nt: TGTGCCAGCAGCCGCAGATTCTACGAGCAGTACTTC

j_gene: TRBJ1-5
d_gene: .
abundance: many
v_gene: TRBV12-3/TRBV12-4
CDR3aa: CASSLQEVQPQHF
CDR3nt: TGTGCCAGCAGTTTACAGGAGGTTCAGCCCCAGCATTTT

j_gene: TRBJ2-7
d_gene: .
abundance: .
v_gene: TRBV11-2
CDR3aa: CASSFLGAGAVEQYF
CDR3nt: TGTGCCAGCAGCTTCCTCGGCGCAGGGGCGGTCGAGCAGTACTTC

j_gene: TRBJ2-1
d_gene: TRBD1
abundance: .
v_gene: TRBV12-3/TRBV12-4
CDR3aa: CASITGGWYNEQFF
CDR3nt: TGTGCCAGCATTACAGGGGGTTGGTACAATGAGCAGTTCTTC

j_gene: TRBJ2-6
d_gene: TRBD2
abundance: once
v_gene: TRBV19
CDR3aa: CASRETILAPGANVLTF
CDR3nt: TGTGCCAGTAGGGAAACGATACTAGCGCCTGGGGCCAACGTCCTGACTTTC

j_gene: TRBJ2-2
d_gene: .
abundance: .
v_gene: TRBV7-3
CDR3aa: CASSTQPGTGELFF
CDR3nt: TGTGCCAGCAGCACCCAGCCGGGCACCGGGGAGCTGTTTTTT